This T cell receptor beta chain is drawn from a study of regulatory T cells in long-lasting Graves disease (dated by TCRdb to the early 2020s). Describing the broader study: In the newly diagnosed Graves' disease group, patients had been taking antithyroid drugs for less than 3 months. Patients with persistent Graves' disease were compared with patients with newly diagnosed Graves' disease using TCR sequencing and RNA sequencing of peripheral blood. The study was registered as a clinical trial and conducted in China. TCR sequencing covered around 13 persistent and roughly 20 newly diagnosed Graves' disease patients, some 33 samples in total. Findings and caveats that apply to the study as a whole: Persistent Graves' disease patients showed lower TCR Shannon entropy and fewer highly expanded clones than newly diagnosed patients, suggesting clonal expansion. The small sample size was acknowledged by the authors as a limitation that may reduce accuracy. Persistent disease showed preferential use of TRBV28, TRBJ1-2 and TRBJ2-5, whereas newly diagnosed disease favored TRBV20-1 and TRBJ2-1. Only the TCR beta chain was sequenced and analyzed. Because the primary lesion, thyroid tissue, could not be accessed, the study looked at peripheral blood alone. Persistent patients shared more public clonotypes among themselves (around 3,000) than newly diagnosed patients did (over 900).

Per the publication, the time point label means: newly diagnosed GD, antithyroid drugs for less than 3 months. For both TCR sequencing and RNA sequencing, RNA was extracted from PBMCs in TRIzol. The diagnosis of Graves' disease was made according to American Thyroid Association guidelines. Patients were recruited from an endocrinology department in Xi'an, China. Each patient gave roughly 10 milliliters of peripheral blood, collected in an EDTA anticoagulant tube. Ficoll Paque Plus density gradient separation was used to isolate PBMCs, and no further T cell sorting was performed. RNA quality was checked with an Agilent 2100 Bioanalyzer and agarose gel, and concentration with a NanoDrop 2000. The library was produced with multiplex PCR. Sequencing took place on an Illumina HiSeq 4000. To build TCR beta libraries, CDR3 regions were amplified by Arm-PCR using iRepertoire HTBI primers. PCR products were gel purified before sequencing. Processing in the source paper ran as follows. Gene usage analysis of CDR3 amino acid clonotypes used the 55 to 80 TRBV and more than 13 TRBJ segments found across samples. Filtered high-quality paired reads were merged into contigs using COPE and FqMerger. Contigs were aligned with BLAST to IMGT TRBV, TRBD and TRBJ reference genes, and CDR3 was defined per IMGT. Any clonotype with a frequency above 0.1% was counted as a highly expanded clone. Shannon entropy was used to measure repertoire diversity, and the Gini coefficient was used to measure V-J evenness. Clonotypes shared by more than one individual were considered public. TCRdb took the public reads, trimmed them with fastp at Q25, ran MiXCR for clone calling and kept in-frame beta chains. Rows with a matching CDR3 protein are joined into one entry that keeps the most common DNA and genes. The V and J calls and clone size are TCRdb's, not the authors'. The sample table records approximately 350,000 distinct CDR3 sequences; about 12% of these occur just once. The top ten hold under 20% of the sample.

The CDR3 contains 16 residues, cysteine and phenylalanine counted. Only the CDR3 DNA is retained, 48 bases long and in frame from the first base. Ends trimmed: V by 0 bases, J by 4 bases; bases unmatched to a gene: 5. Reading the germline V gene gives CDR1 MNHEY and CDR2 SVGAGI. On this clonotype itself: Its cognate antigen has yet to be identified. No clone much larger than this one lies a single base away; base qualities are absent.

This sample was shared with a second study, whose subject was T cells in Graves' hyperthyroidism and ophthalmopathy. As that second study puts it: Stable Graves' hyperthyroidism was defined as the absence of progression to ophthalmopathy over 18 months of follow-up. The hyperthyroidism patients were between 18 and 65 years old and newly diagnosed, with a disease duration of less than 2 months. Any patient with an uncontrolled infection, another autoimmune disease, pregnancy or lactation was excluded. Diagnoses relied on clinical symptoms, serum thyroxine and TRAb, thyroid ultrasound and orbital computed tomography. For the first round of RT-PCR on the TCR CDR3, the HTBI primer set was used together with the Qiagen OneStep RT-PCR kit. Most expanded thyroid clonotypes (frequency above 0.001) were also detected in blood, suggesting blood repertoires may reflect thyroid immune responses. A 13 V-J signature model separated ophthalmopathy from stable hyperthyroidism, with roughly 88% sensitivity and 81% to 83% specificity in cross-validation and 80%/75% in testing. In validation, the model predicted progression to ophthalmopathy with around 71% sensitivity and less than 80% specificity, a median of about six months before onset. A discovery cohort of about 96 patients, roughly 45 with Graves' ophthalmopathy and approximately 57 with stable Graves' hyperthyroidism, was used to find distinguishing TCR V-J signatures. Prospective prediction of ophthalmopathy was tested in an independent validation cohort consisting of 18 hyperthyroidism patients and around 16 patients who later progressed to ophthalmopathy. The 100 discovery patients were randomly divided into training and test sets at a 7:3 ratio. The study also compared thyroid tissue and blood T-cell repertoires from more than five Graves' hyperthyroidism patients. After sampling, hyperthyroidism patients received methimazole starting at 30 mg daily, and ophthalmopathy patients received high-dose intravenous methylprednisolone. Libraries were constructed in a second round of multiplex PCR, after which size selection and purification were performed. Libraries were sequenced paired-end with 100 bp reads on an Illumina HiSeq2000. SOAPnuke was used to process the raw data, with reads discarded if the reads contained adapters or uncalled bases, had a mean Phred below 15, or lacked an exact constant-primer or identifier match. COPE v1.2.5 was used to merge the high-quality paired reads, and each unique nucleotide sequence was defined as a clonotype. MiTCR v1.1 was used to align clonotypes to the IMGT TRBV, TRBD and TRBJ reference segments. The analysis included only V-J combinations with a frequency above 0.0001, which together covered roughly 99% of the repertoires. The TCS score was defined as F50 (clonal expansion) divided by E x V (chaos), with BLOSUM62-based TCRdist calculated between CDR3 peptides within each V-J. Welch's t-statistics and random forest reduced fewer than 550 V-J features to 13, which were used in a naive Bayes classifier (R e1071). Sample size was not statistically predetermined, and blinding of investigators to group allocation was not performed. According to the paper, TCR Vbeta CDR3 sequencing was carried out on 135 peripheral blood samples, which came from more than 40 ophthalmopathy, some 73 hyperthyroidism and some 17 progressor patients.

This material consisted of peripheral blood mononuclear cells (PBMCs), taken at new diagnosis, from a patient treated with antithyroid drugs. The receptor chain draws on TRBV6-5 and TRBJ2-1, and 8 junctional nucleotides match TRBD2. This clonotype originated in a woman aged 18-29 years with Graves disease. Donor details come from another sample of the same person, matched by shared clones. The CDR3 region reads CASSYSTSGAYNEQFF. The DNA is TGTGCCAGCAGTTACTCCACTAGCGGAGCTTACAATGAGCAGTTCTTC.